This TCR beta chain was identified in a study of regulatory T cells in long-lasting Graves disease. General study findings and limits: Newly diagnosed Graves' patients had higher TCR diversity than persistent ones. The study found TRBV28, TRBJ1-2 and TRBJ2-5 favored in persistent disease.

The V segment lost 7 bases and the J segment 0 bases; nucleotides outside the gene matches: 13. There are 17 residues in the CDR3. Germline V lookup: CDR1 SGHRS, CDR2 YFSETQ. This clonotype has more than one count but fewer than ten. Its cognate antigen is unknown. iRepertoire HTBI primers and Arm-PCR of CDR3 regions built TCR beta libraries. TCRdb reanalysed the multiplex PCR reads using MiXCR and keeps one entry per CDR3 protein. The sample shows under 700,000 distinct CDR3 sequences, 15% to 20% of them seen only once. Time point given: newly diagnosed GD, antithyroid drugs for less than 3 months. PBMC-extracted RNA yielded the TCR library. The same sample was also used in a study of T cells in Graves' hyperthyroidism and ophthalmopathy. As reported in that work: The study excluded patients with uncontrolled infection, other autoimmune disease, pregnancy or lactation. Initially, a first-round RT-PCR of the TCR CDR3 employed the HTBI primer set.

The sample in question was peripheral blood mononuclear cells (PBMCs), obtained at new diagnosis, from a patient treated with antithyroid drugs. This chain connects TRBV5-1 to TRBJ2-1, with 7 bases that match TRBD2. This sequence was found in a woman aged 35 to 59 with Graves disease. The CDR3 sequence is CASDSWGGGTSYNEQFF. The CDR3 DNA is TGCGCCAGCGACAGCTGGGGCGGGGGAACCTCCTACAATGAGCAGTTCTTC.